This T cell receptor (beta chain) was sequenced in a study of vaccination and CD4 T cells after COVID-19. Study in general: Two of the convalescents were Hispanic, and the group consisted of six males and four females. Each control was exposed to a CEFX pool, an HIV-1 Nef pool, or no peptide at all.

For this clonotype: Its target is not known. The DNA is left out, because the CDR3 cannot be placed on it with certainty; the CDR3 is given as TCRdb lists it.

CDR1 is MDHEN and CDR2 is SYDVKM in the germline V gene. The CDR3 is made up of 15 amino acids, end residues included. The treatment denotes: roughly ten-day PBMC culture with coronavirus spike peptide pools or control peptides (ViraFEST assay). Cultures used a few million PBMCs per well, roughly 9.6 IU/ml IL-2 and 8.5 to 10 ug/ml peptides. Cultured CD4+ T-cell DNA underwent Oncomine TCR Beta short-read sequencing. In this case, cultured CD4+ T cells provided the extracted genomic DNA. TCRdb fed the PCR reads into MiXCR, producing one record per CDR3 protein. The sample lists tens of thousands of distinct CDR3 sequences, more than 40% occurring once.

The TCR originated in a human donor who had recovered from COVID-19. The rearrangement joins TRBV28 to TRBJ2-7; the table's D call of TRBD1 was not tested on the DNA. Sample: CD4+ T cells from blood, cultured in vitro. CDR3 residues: CASSTSTDISYEQYF.